The rows below give T cell receptor beta chains drawn from one sample of a study. MiXCR, run by TCRdb on the 5' RACE reads, gives a single entry per CDR3 protein. Among under 45,000 distinct CDR3 sequences listed, roughly 31% were seen once. Sequencing was carried out using tumor-infiltrating memory CD4+ T cells sorted from the breast tumor. The receptors derive from a female donor with breast cancer. Both conserved end residues are part of each CDR3. A D gene is named only where the DNA matches it firmly. Clone sizes are given selectively: once, few, many, or a class where the clone is expanded.

D,J,size,V,CDR3,DNA
TRBD2,TRBJ2-3,.,TRBV5-1,CASSFRAGGTDTQYF,TGCGCCAGCAGCTTCCGAGCGGGGGGGACAGATACGCAGTATTTT
.,TRBJ1-4,.,TRBV3-1,CASSQNLGEKLFF,TGTGCCAGCAGCCAAAATTTGGGAGAAAAACTGTTTTTT
.,TRBJ1-4,few,TRBV20-1,CSARQGSEEKLFF,TGCAGTGCTAGACAGGGGTCAGAGGAAAAACTGTTTTTT
.,TRBJ2-7,.,TRBV6-5,CASAQYREAASLEQYF,TGTGCCAGCGCTCAATATCGGGAAGCAGCCTCCCTCGAGCAGTACTTC
.,TRBJ1-1,many,TRBV6-5,CASSYGRNTEAFF,TGTGCCAGCAGTTACGGCCGAAACACTGAAGCTTTCTTT
TRBD2,TRBJ2-3,.,TRBV14,CASSQKTSGRLDTQYF,TGTGCCAGCAGCCAAAAGACTAGCGGGAGATTAGATACGCAGTATTTT
.,TRBJ2-7,.,TRBV9,CASSVDAGLSYEQYF,TGTGCCAGCAGCGTGGACGCGGGTCTCTCCTACGAGCAGTACTTC
TRBD1,TRBJ1-2,few,TRBV2,CASAGTGENGYTF,TGTGCCAGCGCCGGGACAGGGGAGAATGGCTACACCTTC
.,TRBJ2-7,.,TRBV4-3,CASSQGTGPSYEQYF,TGCGCCAGCAGCCAAGGGACCGGGCCATCCTACGAGCAGTACTTC
TRBD2,TRBJ2-5,few,TRBV3-1,CASSQGPGGTQETQYF,TGTGCCAGCAGCCAAGGCCCGGGGGGGACCCAAGAGACCCAGTACTTC
.,TRBJ1-3,.,TRBV24-1,CATSDLKTIYF,TGTGCCACCAGTGATCTGAAGACCATATATTTT
.,TRBJ2-7,few,TRBV28,CASSPGQSYEQYF,TGTGCCAGCAGCCCAGGACAGTCCTACGAGCAGTACTTC
.,TRBJ2-1,.,TRBV5-1,CASSLAGSRNEQFF,TGCGCCAGCAGCTTGGCGGGGTCAAGGAATGAGCAGTTCTTC
.,TRBJ2-1,few,TRBV28,CASSLFGRSSYNEQFF,TGTGCCAGCAGTTTATTTGGACGGAGCTCCTACAATGAGCAGTTCTTC
TRBD2,TRBJ2-3,few,TRBV12-3/TRBV12-4,CASSFNSGGSTDTQYF,TGTGCCAGCAGTTTTAATAGCGGGGGCTCCACAGATACGCAGTATTTT
.,TRBJ1-5,few,TRBV4-1,CASSQSGAGSNQPQHF,TGCGCCAGCAGCCAATCGGGGGCGGGCAGCAATCAGCCCCAGCATTTT
TRBD1,TRBJ2-7,.,TRBV18,CASSPRDRVEQYF,TGTGCCAGCTCACCCCGGGACAGGGTCGAGCAGTACTTC
.,TRBJ1-5,.,TRBV4-1,CASSPDRGQPQHF,TGCGCCAGCAGCCCAGATCGGGGTCAGCCCCAGCATTTT
.,TRBJ2-7,few,TRBV11-2,CASSLDGTPVYEQYF,TGTGCCAGCAGCTTAGATGGGACCCCCGTCTACGAGCAGTACTTC
TRBD2,TRBJ2-7,.,TRBV20-1,CSARALAESYEQYF,TGCAGTGCTAGAGCCCTAGCGGAGTCCTACGAGCAGTACTTC
.,TRBJ1-1,few,TRBV27,CASSLGGSAFF,TGTGCCAGCAGTTTAGGGGGCTCGGCTTTCTTT
.,TRBJ1-2,.,TRBV6-1,CASSEVGNYGYTF,TGTGCCAGCAGTGAAGTGGGCAACTATGGCTACACCTTC
.,TRBJ1-5,many,TRBV5-4,CASSQYNQPQHF,TGTGCCAGCAGCCAGTATAATCAGCCCCAGCATTTT
.,TRBJ2-2,.,TRBV20-1,CSRPVVTGELFF,TGCAGTAGGCCGGTAGTTACCGGGGAGCTGTTTTTT
.,TRBJ2-7,few,TRBV4-3,CASSQKGGNFVYEQYF,TGCGCCAGCAGCCAAAAAGGGGGGAATTTCGTCTACGAGCAGTACTTC
.,TRBJ2-1,.,TRBV12-2,CASRLGAPSSYNEQFF,TGTGCAAGTCGCTTAGGGGCCCCAAGCTCCTACAATGAGCAGTTCTTC
.,TRBJ1-5,.,TRBV2,CASELGARGGNQPQHF,TGTGCCAGCGAACTGGGGGCCCGTGGGGGCAATCAGCCCCAGCATTTT
.,TRBJ2-7,.,TRBV7-9,CASSSPRGQSNYEQYF,TGTGCCAGCAGCTCGCCGCGGGGACAGTCAAATTACGAGCAGTACTTC
.,TRBJ2-1,.,TRBV7-2,CASSSPTRTNEQFF,TGTGCCAGCAGCTCCCCCACTAGGACCAATGAGCAGTTCTTC
.,TRBJ1-6,.,TRBV6-6,CASRNQGFHSPLHF,TGTGCCAGCCGAAACCAGGGTTTTCATTCACCCCTCCACTTT
.,TRBJ1-2,once,TRBV10-3,CATRLTGSYGYTF,TGTGCCACCAGACTTACAGGATCTTACGGCTACACCTTC
.,TRBJ2-7,many,TRBV9,CASSVGKGRDEQYF,TGTGCCAGCAGCGTAGGTAAGGGAAGGGACGAGCAGTACTTC
.,TRBJ1-5,.,TRBV7-6,CASSLIPENNQPQHF,TGTGCCAGCAGCTTAATCCCGGAAAACAATCAGCCCCAGCATTTT
.,TRBJ1-1,many,TRBV12-3/TRBV12-4,CASSLQGQVAEAFF,TGTGCCAGCAGTTTGCAGGGGCAAGTTGCTGAAGCTTTCTTT
.,TRBJ1-2,many,TRBV20-1,CSARGALGYTF,TGCAGTGCTAGAGGTGCCTTGGGCTACACCTTC
.,TRBJ2-2,.,TRBV5-1,CASSLEQGYTGELFF,TGCGCCAGCAGCTTGGAGCAGGGATACACCGGGGAGCTGTTTTTT
.,TRBJ2-5,.,TRBV29-1,CSVERPVKETQYF,TGCAGCGTTGAGAGACCTGTCAAAGAGACCCAGTACTTC